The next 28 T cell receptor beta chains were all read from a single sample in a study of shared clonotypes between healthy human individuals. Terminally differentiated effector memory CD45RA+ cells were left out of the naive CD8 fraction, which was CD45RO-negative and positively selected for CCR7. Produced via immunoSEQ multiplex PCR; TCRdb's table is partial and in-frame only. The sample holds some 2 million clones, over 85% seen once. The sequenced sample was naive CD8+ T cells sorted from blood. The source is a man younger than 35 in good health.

CDR3 sequence reads: CASSQDYTSGRAQYF. CDR3 nucleotide sequence: TGCGCCAGCAGCCAAGATTACACTAGCGGGAGGGCACAGTATTTT. This chain uses TRBV4-3 with TRBJ2-3; 13 bases agree with TRBD2. There are 15 residues in the CDR3. CDR1 is LGHNA and CDR2 is YSLEER in the germline V gene. After removal of 0 bases from V and 12 bases from J, the junction contained 6 bases not matched to a gene.

The CDR3 sequence: CASSQAKETSFYNEQFF. The DNA of the CDR3 is TGCGCCAGCAGCCAAGCAAAAGAGACTAGCTTCTACAATGAGCAGTTCTTC. The rearrangement links TRBV4-1 to TRBJ2-1; 7 bases line up with TRBD2. Trimming cost V 1 base and J 3 bases; bases outside gene matches: 9. The CDR3 spans 17 residues. Germline CDR1 is MGHRA and CDR2 is YSYEKL.

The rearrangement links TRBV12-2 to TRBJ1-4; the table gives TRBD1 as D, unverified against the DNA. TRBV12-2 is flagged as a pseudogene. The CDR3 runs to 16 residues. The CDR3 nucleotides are TGTGCAAGTCGCTTAGGGACAGGGGGTTACGGGGAAAAACTGTTTTTT. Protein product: CASRLGTGGYGEKLFF.

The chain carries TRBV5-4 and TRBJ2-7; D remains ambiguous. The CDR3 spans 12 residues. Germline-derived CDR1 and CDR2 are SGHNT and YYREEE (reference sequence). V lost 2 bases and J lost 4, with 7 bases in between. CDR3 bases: TGTGCCAGCAGCTTCCTGGGGTACGAGCAGTACTTC. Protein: CASSFLGYEQYF.

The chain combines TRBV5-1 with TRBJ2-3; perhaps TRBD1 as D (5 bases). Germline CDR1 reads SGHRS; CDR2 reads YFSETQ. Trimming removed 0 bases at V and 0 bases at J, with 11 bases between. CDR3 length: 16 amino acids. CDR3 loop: CASSLGSRASTDTQYF. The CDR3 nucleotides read TGCGCCAGCAGCTTGGGGTCCAGGGCTAGCACAGATACGCAGTATTTT.

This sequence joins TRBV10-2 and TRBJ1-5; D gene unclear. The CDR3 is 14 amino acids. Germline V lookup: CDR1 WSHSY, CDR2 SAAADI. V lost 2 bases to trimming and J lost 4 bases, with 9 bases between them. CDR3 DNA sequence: TGCGCCAGCAGTGAGGATTTAAGTAATCAGCCCCAGCATTTT. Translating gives CASSEDLSNQPQHF.

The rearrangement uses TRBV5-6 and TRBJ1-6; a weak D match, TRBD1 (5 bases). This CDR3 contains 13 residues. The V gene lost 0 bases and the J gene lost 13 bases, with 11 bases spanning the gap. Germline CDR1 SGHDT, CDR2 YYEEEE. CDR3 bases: TGTGCCAGCAGCTTGGGGGGGTCCGTTCCCCTCCACTTT. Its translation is CASSLGGSVPLHF.

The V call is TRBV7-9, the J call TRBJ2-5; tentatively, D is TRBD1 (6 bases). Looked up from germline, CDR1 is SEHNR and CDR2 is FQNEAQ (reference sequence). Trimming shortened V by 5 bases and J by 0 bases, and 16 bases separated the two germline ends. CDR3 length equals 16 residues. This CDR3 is CASSPPDSQYQETQYF. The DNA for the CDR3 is TGTGCCAGCAGCCCTCCGGACAGCCAGTACCAAGAGACCCAGTACTTC. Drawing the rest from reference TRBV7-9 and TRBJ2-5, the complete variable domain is DTGVSQNPRHKITKRGQNVTFRCDPISEHNRLYWYRQTLGQGPEFLTYFQNEAQLEKSRLLSDRFSAERPKGSFSTLEIQRTEQGDSAMYLCASSPPDSQYQETQYFGPGTRLLVL.

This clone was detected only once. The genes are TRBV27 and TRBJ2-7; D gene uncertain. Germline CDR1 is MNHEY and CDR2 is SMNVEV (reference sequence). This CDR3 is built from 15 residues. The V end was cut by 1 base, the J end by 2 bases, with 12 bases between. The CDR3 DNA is TGTGCCAGCAGTTTATTATCGGCAACGACCTACGAGCAGTACTTC. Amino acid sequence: CASSLLSATTYEQYF.

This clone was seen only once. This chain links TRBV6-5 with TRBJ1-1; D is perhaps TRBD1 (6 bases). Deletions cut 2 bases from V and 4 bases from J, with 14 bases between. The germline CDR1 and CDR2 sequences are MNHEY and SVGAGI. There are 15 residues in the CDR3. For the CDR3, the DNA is TGTGCCAGCAGTTACCGAACAGGGATTGGCACTGAAGCTTTCTTT. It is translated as CASSYRTGIGTEAFF.

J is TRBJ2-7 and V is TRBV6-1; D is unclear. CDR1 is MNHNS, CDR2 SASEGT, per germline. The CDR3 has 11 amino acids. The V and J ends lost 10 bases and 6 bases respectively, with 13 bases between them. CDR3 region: CATLFGIEQYF. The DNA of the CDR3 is TGTGCCACCCTATTTGGGATCGAGCAGTACTTC.

The CDR3 is CASSLVGSDLEGGYGYTF. The CDR3 coding sequence is TGTGCCAGCAGCTTAGTCGGGTCGGACTTAGAGGGGGGCTATGGCTACACCTTC. The chain is built from TRBV7-9 and TRBJ1-2; D possibly corresponds to TRBD1 (6 bases). Trimming stripped 1 base from V and 4 bases from J, with 22 bases between. The CDR3 is 18 amino acids. Germline CDR1 and CDR2: SEHNR and FQNEAQ (reference sequence). The whole variable domain, filled in from reference TRBV7-9 and TRBJ1-2, reads DTGVSQNPRHKITKRGQNVTFRCDPISEHNRLYWYRQTLGQGPEFLTYFQNEAQLEKSRLLSDRFSAERPKGSFSTLEIQRTEQGDSAMYLCASSLVGSDLEGGYGYTFGSGTRLTVV.

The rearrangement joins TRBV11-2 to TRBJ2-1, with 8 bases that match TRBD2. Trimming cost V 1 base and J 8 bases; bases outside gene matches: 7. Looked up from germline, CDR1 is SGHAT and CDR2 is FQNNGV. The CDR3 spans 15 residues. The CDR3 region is CASSLGVAGYDEQFF. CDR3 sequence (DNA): TGTGCCAGCAGCTTAGGTGTAGCGGGATACGATGAGCAGTTCTTC.

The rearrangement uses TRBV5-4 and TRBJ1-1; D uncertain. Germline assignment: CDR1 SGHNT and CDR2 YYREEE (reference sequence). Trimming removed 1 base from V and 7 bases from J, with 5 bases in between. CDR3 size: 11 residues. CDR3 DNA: TGTGCCAGCAGCTTGATGGGTGAAGCTTTCTTT. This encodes CASSLMGEAFF. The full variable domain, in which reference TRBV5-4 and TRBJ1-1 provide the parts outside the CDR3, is ETGVTQSPTHLIKTRGQQVTLRCSSQSGHNTVSWYQQALGQGPQFIFQYYREEENGRGNFPPRFSGLQFPNYSSELNVNALELDDSALYLCASSLMGEAFFGQGTRLTVV.

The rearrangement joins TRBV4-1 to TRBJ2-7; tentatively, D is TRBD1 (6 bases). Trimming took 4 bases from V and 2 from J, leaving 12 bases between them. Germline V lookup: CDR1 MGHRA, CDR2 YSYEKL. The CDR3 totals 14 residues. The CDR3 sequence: CASSLTGSAYEQYF. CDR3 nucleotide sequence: TGCGCCAGCAGCCTGACAGGTAGCGCCTACGAGCAGTACTTC.

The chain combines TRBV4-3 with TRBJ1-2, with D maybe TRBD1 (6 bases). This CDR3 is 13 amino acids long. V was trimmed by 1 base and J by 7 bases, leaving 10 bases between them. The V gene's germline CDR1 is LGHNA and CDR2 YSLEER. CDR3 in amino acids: CASSQGEGGGYTF. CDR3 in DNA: TGCGCCAGCAGCCAAGGGGAGGGGGGTGGCTACACCTTC.

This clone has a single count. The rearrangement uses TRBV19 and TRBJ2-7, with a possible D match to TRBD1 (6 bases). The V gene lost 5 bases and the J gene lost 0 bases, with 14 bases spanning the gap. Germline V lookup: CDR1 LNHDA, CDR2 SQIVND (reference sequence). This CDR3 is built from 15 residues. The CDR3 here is CASSLQGSLSYEQYF. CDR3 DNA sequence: TGTGCCAGTAGTCTACAGGGATCCCTCTCCTACGAGCAGTACTTC.

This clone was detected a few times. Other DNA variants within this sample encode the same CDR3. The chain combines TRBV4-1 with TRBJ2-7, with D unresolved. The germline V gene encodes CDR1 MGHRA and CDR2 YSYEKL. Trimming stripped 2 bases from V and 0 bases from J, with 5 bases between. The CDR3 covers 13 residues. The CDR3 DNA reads TGCGCCAGCAGCCAAACAGACTCCTACGAGCAGTACTTC. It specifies CASSQTDSYEQYF.

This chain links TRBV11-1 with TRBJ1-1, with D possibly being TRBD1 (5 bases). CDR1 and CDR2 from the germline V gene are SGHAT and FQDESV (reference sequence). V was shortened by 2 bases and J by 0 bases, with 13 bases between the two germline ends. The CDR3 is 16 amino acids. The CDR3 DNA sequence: TGTGCCAGCAGCTTATTAGAAGGCAGGGTGAACACTGAAGCTTTCTTT. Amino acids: CASSLLEGRVNTEAFF.

In DNA form, the CDR3 reads TGTGCCAGCAGCCCTCAACGGGAAAGGACCGGGGAGCTGTTTTTT. It codes for CASSPQRERTGELFF. The V and J genes are TRBV7-9 and TRBJ2-2; perhaps TRBD2 as D (5 bases). V was shortened by 5 bases and J by 5 bases, with 15 bases between the two germline ends. The CDR3 contains 15 residues. CDR1 and CDR2 (germline): SEHNR, FQNEAQ (reference sequence).

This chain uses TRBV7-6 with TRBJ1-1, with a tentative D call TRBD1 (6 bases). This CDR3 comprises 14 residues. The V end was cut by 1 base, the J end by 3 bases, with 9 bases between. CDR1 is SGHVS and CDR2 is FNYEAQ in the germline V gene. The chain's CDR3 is CASSLGGAYTEAFF. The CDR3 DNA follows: TGTGCCAGCAGCTTAGGGGGGGCTTACACTGAAGCTTTCTTT.

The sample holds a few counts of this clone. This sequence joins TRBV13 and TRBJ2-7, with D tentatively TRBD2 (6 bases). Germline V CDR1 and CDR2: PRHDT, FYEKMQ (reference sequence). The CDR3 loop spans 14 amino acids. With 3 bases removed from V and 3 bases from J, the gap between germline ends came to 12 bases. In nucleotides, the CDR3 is TGTGCCAGCAGCTTTTGGGGGGAGTACTACGAGCAGTACTTC. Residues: CASSFWGEYYEQYF.

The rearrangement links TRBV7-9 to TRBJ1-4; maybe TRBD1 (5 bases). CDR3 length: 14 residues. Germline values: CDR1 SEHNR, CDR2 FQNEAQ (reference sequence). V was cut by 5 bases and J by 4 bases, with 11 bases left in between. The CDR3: CASSQPGLNEKLFF. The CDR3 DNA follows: TGTGCCAGCAGCCAACCAGGGCTTAATGAAAAACTGTTTTTT.

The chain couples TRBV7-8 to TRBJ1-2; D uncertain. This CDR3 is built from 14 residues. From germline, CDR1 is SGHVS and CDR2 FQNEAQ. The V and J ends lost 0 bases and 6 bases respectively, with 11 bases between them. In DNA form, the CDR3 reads TGTGCCAGCAGCTTAGCGTTGGCTCCGGATGGCTACACCTTC. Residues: CASSLALAPDGYTF.

This chain's CDR3 is CASSSSGTQGEKLFF. CDR3 coding DNA: TGTGCCAGCAGTTCCTCCGGGACCCAAGGGGAAAAACTGTTTTTT. V gene TRBV6-5 combines with J gene TRBJ1-4; D is possibly TRBD1 (5 bases). This CDR3 is built from 15 residues. Trimming took 4 bases from V and 8 from J, leaving 17 bases between them. The germline V gene has CDR1 MNHEY and CDR2 SVGAGI.

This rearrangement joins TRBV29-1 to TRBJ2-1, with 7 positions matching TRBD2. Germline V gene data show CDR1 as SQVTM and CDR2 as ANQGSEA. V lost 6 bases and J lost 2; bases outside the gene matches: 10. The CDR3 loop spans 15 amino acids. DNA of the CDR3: TGCAGCGTGGCGGGTCTAGCGGCTACCTACAATGAGCAGTTCTTC. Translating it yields CSVAGLAATYNEQFF.

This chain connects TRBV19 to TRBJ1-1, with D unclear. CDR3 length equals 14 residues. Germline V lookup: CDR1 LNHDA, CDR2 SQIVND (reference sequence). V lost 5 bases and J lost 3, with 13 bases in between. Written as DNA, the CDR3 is TGTGCCAGTAGTGAAGAGGGCCTGGACACTGAAGCTTTCTTT. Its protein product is CASSEEGLDTEAFF.

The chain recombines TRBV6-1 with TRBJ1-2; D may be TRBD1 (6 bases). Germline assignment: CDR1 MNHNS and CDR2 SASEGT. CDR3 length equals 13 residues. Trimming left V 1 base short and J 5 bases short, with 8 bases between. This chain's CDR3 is CASSEGQEYGYTF. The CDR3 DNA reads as TGTGCCAGCAGTGAAGGACAGGAATATGGCTACACCTTC.